The 23 T cell receptor beta chains listed next were all sequenced from one sample in a study of blood T cell repertoires in COVID-19. TCRdb's copy holds only in-frame clones and misses some; the assay was immunoSEQ multiplex PCR. The sample has about 130,000 clones; 75% to 90% are singletons. Sequenced: PBMCs or T cells enriched from blood (not recorded which). The source of these receptors is a woman in her forties or fifties who had recovered from COVID-19.

The chain has TRBV6-6 and TRBJ1-3; TRBD1 might be the D (6 bases). CDR3 length equals 14 residues. Germline CDR1 MNHNY, CDR2 SVGAGI (reference sequence). The V end lost 5 bases, the J end lost 0 bases, and 8 bases lay between the germline ends. The CDR3 loop is CASSTGSSGNTIYF. The DNA for the CDR3 is TGTGCCAGCAGTACAGGGAGCTCTGGAAACACCATATATTTT.

The chain joins TRBV2 to TRBJ1-1, with 8 positions matching TRBD1. This CDR3 has 12 residues. Per germline, CDR1 SNHLY and CDR2 FYNNEI. The trim removed 9 bases at V and 3 bases at J, leaving 3 bases unmatched. CDR3 coding DNA: TGTGCCAGAGGACAGGGTTACACTGAAGCTTTCTTT. Protein product: CARGQGYTEAFF.

This clone has a handful of counts. This sequence joins TRBV7-2 and TRBJ2-5; 15 nucleotides match TRBD2. With V trimmed by 1 base and J by 5 bases, 5 bases remained unmatched. Germline loops: CDR1 SGHTA, CDR2 FQGNSA. CDR3 length: 17 residues. This chain's CDR3 is CASSLGTSGGAGETQYF. The CDR3 coding sequence is TGTGCCAGCAGCTTAGGGACTAGCGGGGGGGCCGGGGAGACCCAGTACTTC.

The sample holds a few counts of this clone. The chain joins TRBV5-4 to TRBJ1-2, with D perhaps matching TRBD1 (5 bases). Per the germline V gene, CDR1 is SGHNT and CDR2 is YYREEE (reference sequence). The length of the CDR3 is 17 residues. Trimming took off 4 bases at V and 7 bases at J, with 26 bases between the two ends. The CDR3, as DNA: TGTGCCAGCAGCGTTCTGACAGAGCCCCTTGAGTCTTCTGGCTACACCTTC. Translated, it gives CASSVLTEPLESSGYTF. Variable domain in full (rest from reference TRBV5-4 and TRBJ1-2): ETGVTQSPTHLIKTRGQQVTLRCSSQSGHNTVSWYQQALGQGPQFIFQYYREEENGRGNFPPRFSGLQFPNYSSELNVNALELDDSALYLCASSVLTEPLESSGYTFGSGTRLTVV.

This rearrangement joins TRBV5-6 to TRBJ1-2; D possibly corresponds to TRBD1 (5 bases). Looked up from germline, CDR1 is SGHDT and CDR2 is YYEEEE. V was clipped by 4 bases and J by 7 bases, with 17 bases between them. The CDR3 runs to 14 residues. This chain's CDR3 is CASSHQGSLVGYTF. Written as DNA, the CDR3 is TGTGCCAGCAGCCATCAGGGTTCTTTGGTTGGCTACACCTTC.

This sequence joins TRBV29-1 and TRBJ2-1; D ambiguous. The CDR3 runs 10 residues. CDR1 is SQVTM and CDR2 is ANQGSEA in the germline V gene. V gave up 7 bases and J gave up 9 bases, with 10 bases separating them. The CDR3 DNA sequence: TGCAGCGCACGGCGGAGTGAGCAGTTCTTC. Its translation: CSARRSEQFF.

The J gene is TRBJ2-5, the V gene TRBV24-1, with TRBD2 matching over 7 bases. The J segment lost 2 bases and the V segment lost 4 bases, leaving 3 bases of the junction unmatched. The germline V gene encodes CDR1 KGHDR and CDR2 SFDVKD. This CDR3 region has 14 residues. In nucleotides, the CDR3 is TGTGCCACCAGTGACGGGACTATTCAAGAGACCCAGTACTTC. Its translation is CATSDGTIQETQYF.

The chain links TRBV11-2 to TRBJ2-7; no definite D call. The CDR3 loop spans 14 amino acids. V lost 1 base and J 3 bases, leaving 10 bases between the germline ends. CDR1 is SGHAT, CDR2 FQNNGV, per germline. CDR3 amino acids: CASSLGRLIYEQYF. For the CDR3, the DNA is TGTGCCAGCAGCTTAGGAAGACTGATCTACGAGCAGTACTTC.

V is TRBV5-1 and J is TRBJ1-3, with D tentatively TRBD1 (5 bases). The CDR3 runs 14 residues. Germline CDR1 SGHRS, CDR2 YFSETQ. The V and J ends lost 2 bases and 4 bases respectively, with 10 bases between them. CDR3 bases: TGCGCCAGCAGCTTTGCAGGGTACGGAAACACCATATATTTT. It translates to CASSFAGYGNTIYF.

The V and J genes are TRBV6-2 or TRBV6-3 and TRBJ1-1, with a weak D call TRBD1 (5 bases). This CDR3 spans 14 amino acids. The V and J ends lost 5 bases and 0 bases respectively, with 10 bases between them. The germline V gene encodes CDR1 MNHEY and CDR2 SVGEGT. The CDR3: CASSPDRMNTEAFF. Here the CDR3 DNA reads TGTGCCAGCAGTCCCGACAGAATGAACACTGAAGCTTTCTTT.

This chain joins TRBV19 and TRBJ1-2, with 7 bases that match TRBD1. This CDR3 has 15 amino acids. The V and J ends lost 2 bases and 8 bases, in that order; junction bases with no gene match: 11. CDR1 and CDR2 from the germline V gene are LNHDA and SQIVND (reference sequence). CDR3 protein: CASSILTGVDSGYTF. CDR3 in DNA: TGTGCCAGTAGTATATTAACAGGGGTAGATTCAGGCTACACCTTC.

This clone has just one count. V is TRBV5-1 and J is TRBJ2-2, with no clear D. The CDR3 runs 16 residues. Germline values: CDR1 SGHRS, CDR2 YFSETQ. V was trimmed by 5 bases and J by 4 bases, leaving 18 bases between them. CDR3 sequence reads: CASSGEVLASTGELFF. The CDR3 bases are TGCGCCAGCAGTGGAGAGGTCCTCGCTTCCACCGGGGAGCTGTTTTTT.

The rearrangement joins TRBV19 to TRBJ1-2; no firm D call. V shed 4 bases and J shed 6 bases, with 15 bases lying between them. The CDR3 length is 14 residues. Germline CDR1 reads LNHDA; CDR2 reads SQIVND (reference sequence). The CDR3 reads CASSKMGSYNGYTF. The CDR3 DNA reads TGTGCCAGTAGTAAAATGGGGAGTTACAATGGCTACACCTTC.

The CDR3 here is CASSHRTGEQETQYF. DNA of the CDR3: TGTGCCAGCAGCCATCGGACAGGGGAACAAGAGACCCAGTACTTC. The chain combines TRBV11-2 with TRBJ2-5, with TRBD1 matching 9 bases. Germline trimming cut 5 bases from V and 2 bases from J; bases unmatched to any gene: 6. In germline, CDR1 is SGHAT, CDR2 FQNNGV. The CDR3 is 15 residues long.

The chain joins TRBV7-9 to TRBJ1-5; 8 nucleotides line up with TRBD1. CDR1 is SEHNR, CDR2 FQNEAQ, per germline (reference sequence). Trimming took 5 bases from V and 4 from J; bases not matched to a gene: 7. This CDR3 comprises 15 residues. This chain's CDR3 is CASSGGTGGNQPQHF. In DNA form, the CDR3 reads TGTGCCAGCAGCGGGGGGACAGGAGGAAATCAGCCCCAGCATTTT.

This sequence joins TRBV28 and TRBJ1-5; 7 bases match TRBD1. This CDR3 region has 15 residues. Germline CDR1 reads MDHEN; CDR2 reads SYDVKM. The V segment lost 4 bases and the J segment 5 bases; nucleotides outside the gene matches: 8. The CDR3 here is CASSSTQGSHQPQHF. The CDR3 nucleotides are TGTGCCAGCAGTTCCACACAGGGGAGCCATCAGCCCCAGCATTTT.

J is TRBJ2-7 and V is TRBV10-3; D is possibly TRBD2 (6 bases). The CDR3 runs to 12 residues. V gave up 8 bases and J gave up 2 bases, with 10 bases separating them. The germline V gene has CDR1 ENHRY and CDR2 SYGVKD. CDR3 nucleotides: TGTGCCATCCGGAGGGATCCCTACGAGCAGTACTTC. The encoded protein is CAIRRDPYEQYF.

Turning to this clone: Other nucleotide sequences in the sample specify the same CDR3. J is TRBJ2-3 and V is TRBV7-9; D unclear. Germline V gene sequence: CDR1 SEHNR, CDR2 FQNEAQ (reference sequence). This CDR3 comprises 14 residues. V lost 4 bases and J 3 bases, leaving 11 bases between the germline ends. Written as DNA, the CDR3 is TGTGCCAGCAGCTCCCTGGGCCGGACAGATACGCAGTATTTT. Protein product: CASSSLGRTDTQYF.

The V call is TRBV11-3, the J call TRBJ2-7, with 12 bases fitting TRBD1. Trimming removed 3 bases from V and 5 bases from J; junction bases left unmatched: 2. CDR3 size: 14 residues. In germline, CDR1 is SGHNT, CDR2 YENEEA. The CDR3 region is CASSLGQGADEQYF. The DNA for the CDR3 is TGTGCCAGCAGCTTGGGACAGGGGGCAGACGAGCAGTACTTC.

The sample holds one count of this clone. CDR3 in amino acids: CAIPSQVNGYTF. The DNA of the CDR3 is TGTGCCATCCCGAGCCAGGTTAATGGCTACACCTTC. This chain joins TRBV28 and TRBJ1-2; no clear D. The CDR3 is made up of 12 amino acids. The V gene's germline CDR1 is MDHEN and CDR2 SYDVKM. The V end lost 10 bases, the J end lost 6 bases, and 15 bases lay between the germline ends.

This clone has a handful of counts. V is TRBV3-1 (or the pseudogene TRBV3-2) and J is TRBJ1-5; 8 bases are shared with TRBD1. Per germline, CDR1 LGHDT and CDR2 YNNKEL (reference sequence). The junction had 6 bases not matched to a gene; V was cut back by 3 bases and J by 2 bases. The CDR3 has 16 residues. The DNA for the CDR3 is TGTGCCAGCAGCCACAGGGGGCCCTATGGCAATCAGCCCCAGCATTTT. Translated: CASSHRGPYGNQPQHF.

The rearrangement links TRBV5-1 to TRBJ2-1; no firm D call. CDR1 and CDR2 from the germline V gene are SGHRS and YFSETQ. V lost 1 base, J lost 6 bases, and 8 bases lay in between. This CDR3 has 13 amino acids. The CDR3 DNA follows: TGCGCCAGCAGCTTGATAGGAGCCAATGAGCAGTTCTTC. Translation: CASSLIGANEQFF.

The chain joins TRBV16 to TRBJ2-7, with D unresolved. V lost 4 bases to trimming and J lost 3 bases, with 13 bases between them. The CDR3 is 14 amino acids. Germline CDR1 is KGHSY and CDR2 is FQNENV. The CDR3 bases are TGTGCCAGCAGCCTAGCCGGGTCCAACTACGAGCAGTACTTC. Residues: CASSLAGSNYEQYF.